The clone carrying this T cell receptor (beta chain) is termed medium-sized. The CDR3 is 15 residues long. After removal of 6 bases from V and 8 bases from J, the junction contained 11 bases not matched to a gene. CDR1 is MNHEY and CDR2 is SMNVEV in the germline V gene (reference sequence). Only in-frame clones appear in the TCRdb table, and some are missing; sequencing was by immunoSEQ multiplex PCR. The table has fewer than 40,000 clones, around 80% seen once. This sample stems from a study of OX40 agonist ivuxolimab in advanced cancers. Sequencing was performed on CD4+ or CD8+ T cells sorted from blood, taken in a trial of the OX40 agonist ivuxolimab. The clonotype comes from an adult with an advanced solid tumor such as melanoma, head and neck, liver or kidney cancer. The chain combines TRBV27 with TRBJ2-2; TRBD1 agrees at 8 bases. The CDR3: CASRRQGAWDGELFF. Here the CDR3 DNA reads TGTGCCAGCAGGAGGCAGGGGGCCTGGGATGGGGAGCTGTTTTTT.